In its sample, the clone carrying this T cell receptor (beta chain) was seen a few times. The sample comes from a study of shared clonotypes between healthy human individuals. Some clones are missing from TCRdb's copy, which holds only in-frame ones; the method was immunoSEQ multiplex PCR. The top ten hold 0.13% to 0.15% of the sample, which has about 2,500,000 clones, approximately 92% seen once. The material sequenced was naive CD4+ T cells sorted from blood. Subset denoted: CD45RA+ positively selected. The TCR sequence derives from a man aged 18 to 35 in good health.

This chain's CDR3 is CASRAGEGARQPQHF. The CDR3 DNA reads TGTGCCAGCAGGGCAGGGGAAGGGGCGAGACAGCCCCAGCATTTT. The genes are TRBV28 and TRBJ1-5, with D tentatively TRBD1 (6 bases). The V end was cut by 6 bases, the J end by 7 bases, with 19 bases between. The CDR3 sequence is 15 residues long. Germline V gives CDR1 MDHEN, CDR2 SYDVKM.